This T cell receptor (beta chain) emerged from a study of T cell repertoires in cytomegalovirus infection. Study information: CMV epitopes, recently identified HLA-C-restricted and well-studied HLA-B-restricted, were used. Shared public TCR beta signatures pointed to both CMV infection and a matching HLA type. The study's findings and limits: Public TCR beta family frequency separated CMV-and-HLA carriers, including in an independent cohort. In two of eight donors, the top clonotype was HLA-C-restricted CMV-specific.

TCRdb redid the calling of the reads with MiXCR, one entry per CDR3 protein. The sample has roughly 990,000 distinct CDR3 sequences, 31% seen once; the top ten hold roughly an eighth. This clonotype was seen a few times. No antigen is known for it. Germline CDR1 and CDR2: MNHNY and SVGAGI (reference sequence). CDR3 length equals 15 residues. Trimming took 6 bases from V and 7 from J; bases not matched to a gene: 10. The rearrangement links TRBV6-6 to TRBJ1-4; 8 positions match TRBD1. The sequencing used cultured CD8+ T cells from PBMCs, collected from culture after CMV antigen stimulation. The TCR sequence derives from a human donor in good health (CMV status not recorded). Some clones in this sample may be carry-over from other donors' samples. This CDR3 is CASSHRDRTLEKLFF. DNA of the CDR3: TGTGCCAGCAGCCACAGGGACAGGACTCTTGAAAAACTGTTTTTT.